This note documents a single TCR beta chain sequence. Antigen specificity is unknown. The CDR3 totals 13 residues. The ends lost 7 bases at V and 2 bases at J; junction bases unmatched: 3. TCRdb re-called the RT-PCR reads with MiXCR, one entry per CDR3 protein. This table has around 570,000 distinct CDR3 sequences, approximately 7.7% appearing once. This entry comes from a study of response to subunit inactivated influenza vaccine. Whole-study results and caveats: Few additional T cells are recruited per seasonal influenza vaccination, authors suggested.

The chain links TRBV12-3 or TRBV12-4 to TRBJ1-1; 8 bases fit TRBD1. The clonotype was recovered from a man between 45 and 75 years old who received an inactivated influenza vaccine. The material sequenced was PBMCs from blood, taken around 25 months after vaccination. The CDR3 here is CASTPGGNTEAFF. The CDR3 nucleotides are TGTGCCAGCACCCCAGGGGGCAACACTGAAGCTTTCTTT.